This record concerns one TCR beta chain sequence. This clonotype was detected ten times or more. Its target antigen remains unknown. Given a much more abundant clone one base away, this may be a read error. This sample was taken from a study of blood T cells in healthy people across ages (dated by TCRdb to between 2014 and 2017). About the full investigation: In model experiments, template switching captured about one uniquely barcoded TCR beta cDNA molecule for every two T cells. To track age-related changes in TCR beta repertoire diversity, the study relied on deep sequencing normalized with unique cDNA molecular identifiers. The donors were divided into four age groups: young (average about 16 years), middle-aged (about 39), aged (approximately 62) and long-lived (roughly 82). To avoid experimental bias, donors of different ages were randomly spread across the sequencing lanes. Using the same blood draw, the study looked at two additional independent replicas of 1 million unique cDNA reads for two donors, one aged 18 to 29 and the other aged 80 or older. General study outcomes and caveats: Observed TCR beta diversity correlated strongly with the percentage of naive T cells measured by flow cytometry. Because the CMV infection status of the donors was unknown, age-related changes in expanded clonotypes may potentially have been confounded. Estimates of total diversity based on one million sequenced T cells were considered lower bounds and underestimates. Because profiling used bulk unsorted PBMCs, naive and antigen-experienced compartments could not be compared conclusively. Observed TCR beta diversity per million T cells fell roughly linearly with age, and a significant reduction was already apparent by age about 36. Compared with the aged group, the long-lived group had more naive CD4+ T cells, fewer expanded clones and increased TCR diversity, a pattern suggesting age selection.

Donors were 39 systemically healthy Caucasian individuals from Russia aged roughly 6 to 90 years. Each donor gave ten milliliters of peripheral blood, collected into EDTA-treated Vacutainer tubes. Ficoll-Paque density-gradient centrifugation was used to isolate PBMCs, with at least 7 million obtained per sample. Trizol reagent was used to extract total RNA from the PBMCs, yielding at least 5.5 micrograms per sample. The percentages of naive CD45RAhigh/CD27high T cells were determined by flow cytometry on a PBMC aliquot from every donor. The junction carries 18 bases between V and J, which are trimmed by 3 bases and 4 bases respectively. Taken from cysteine to phenylalanine, the CDR3 has 16 residues. This entry keeps only the CDR3 DNA: 48 bases, framed from base 1. Sequences MGHRA (CDR1) and YSYEKL (CDR2) are obtained from the germline V gene. The library was generated by 5' RACE. The run used an Illumina HiSeq 2500. A second about 7 to 12 cycle PCR used a sample-barcoded 5' primer and a J-beta primer mix. A unique molecular identifier was introduced onto each TCR beta cDNA molecule by a template-switch 5' adaptor carrying 12 random nucleotides. Each sample yielded at least 2.5 million CDR3-containing paired-end reads. First-strand cDNA was synthesized from all RNA with the Mint cDNA synthesis kit, primed by a TRBC-specific oligonucleotide. Following uracil-DNA glycosylase treatment, a first 18-cycle PCR with universal primers M1SS and BC2_uni_R was performed on all cDNA. Turning to the authors' computational methods: Normalization of each sample was performed by random selection of 1 million high-quality reads, each carrying a distinct molecular identifier. Reads with shared molecular identifiers were discarded instead of being binned into consensus sequences. MiTCR, run with a Q25 quality threshold and the strictest error-elimination algorithm, handled CDR3 identification, clonotype clustering and error correction. A nonparametric unseen species model using Euler transformation provided a lower-bound estimate of total TCR beta diversity. Through fastp at Q25 and MiXCR, TCRdb rebuilt clones from the public reads, retaining in-frame beta chains. Each entry merges the rows of one CDR3 protein and shows their most common DNA and genes. These V and J calls derive from TCRdb rather than the authors' analysis. This sample lists around 500,000 distinct CDR3 sequences; around 50% were detected once. The ten largest clones represent under 30% of the sample.

Sequenced material: blood. This receptor was taken from a man at least 80 years old in good health. The chain employs TRBV4-1 and TRBJ1-1; the D gene cannot be resolved reliably. The CDR3 region has the sequence CASSHHGCGVSTEAFF. DNA sequence: TGCGCCAGCAGCCACCATGGTTGCGGGGTTTCCACTGAAGCTTTCTTT.